The rows below give T cell receptor beta chains drawn from one sample of a study of prognosis after radiotherapy for stage I lung cancer. Each CDR3 protein is one row after TCRdb ran MiXCR on the multiplex PCR reads. The sample lists approximately 13,000 distinct CDR3 sequences, 30% to 40% occurring once. Sequences were derived from PBMCs, sampled before or after stereotactic body radiation therapy (not recorded which). The receptors derive from a donor aged 50 or older with non-small cell lung cancer. Both conserved end residues are part of each CDR3. The D gene is left open where the match is weak. Size is omitted from some rows. Given values are once, few, many or a class for expanded clones.

clone size	CDR3 length	D gene	V gene	J gene	CDR3 DNA	CDR3 protein
medium-sized	13	NA	TRBV5-1	TRBJ1-1	TGCGCCAGCAGCTTTTACAGGGAGACGGAAGCTTTCTTT	CASSFYRETEAFF
NA	13	NA	TRBV5-1	TRBJ1-1	TGCGCCAGCAGCTTGGTAGGGTTCACTGAGGCTTTCTTT	CASSLVGFTEAFF
medium-sized	15	TRBD1	TRBV27	TRBJ2-7	TGTGCCAGCAGTCCCAGGGGGTGGAGCTCCTACGAGCAGTACTTC	CASSPRGWSSYEQYF
many	19	TRBD2	TRBV6-5	TRBJ2-3	TGTGCCAGCAGTTACTCGGCCAGCGGGAGGGCGTCGAGCACAGATACGCAGTATTTT	CASSYSASGRASSTDTQYF
once	16	TRBD1	TRBV27	TRBJ1-2	TGTGCCAGCATCCCACTTCGGACAGGGTGGGAAGATGGCTACACCTTC	CASIPLRTGWEDGYTF
many	15	NA	TRBV6-5	TRBJ2-7	TGTGCCAGCAGTTCCCTCGACAGGCGATCCTACGAGCAGTACTTT	CASSSLDRRSYEQYF
many	14	NA	TRBV5-8	TRBJ2-2	TGTGCCAGCAGCTTGGTTCCGAACACCGGGGAGCTGTTTTTT	CASSLVPNTGELFF
NA	13	NA	TRBV30	TRBJ2-3	TGTGCCTGGAGTGTGTCCCGAGTGGATACGCAGTATTTT	CAWSVSRVDTQYF
medium-sized	14	NA	TRBV5-1	TRBJ1-3	TGCGCCAGCAGCCAAGGAGCGTCTGGAAACACCATATATTTT	CASSQGASGNTIYF
many	13	NA	TRBV5-1	TRBJ2-1	TGCGCCAACAGCTTGGGTCAGTTAAATGAGCAGTTCTTC	CANSLGQLNEQFF
NA	16	NA	TRBV9	TRBJ1-6	TGTGCCAGCAGCCGGTTACATGTGGCCGCAGGGTCACCCCTCCACTTT	CASSRLHVAAGSPLHF
NA	17	NA	TRBV5-1	TRBJ1-1	TGCGCCAGCAGCTTGGATAGAAATACACCGTCAGACACTAAAGCTCTCTTT	CASSLDRNTPSDTKALF
many	15	NA	TRBV20-1	TRBJ2-5	TGCAGTGCTAGAGATCGTGGGCAGAATCAAGAGACCCAGTACTTC	CSARDRGQNQETQYF
medium-sized	15	TRBD2	TRBV6-2/TRBV6-3	TRBJ2-2	TGTGCCAGCAGACGACTAGCCTCGAACACCGGGGAGCTGTTTTTT	CASRRLASNTGELFF
medium-sized	14	NA	TRBV6-5	TRBJ2-7	TGTGCCAGCAGTTTCCGGACATCGTCCTACGAGCAGTACTTC	CASSFRTSSYEQYF
many	12	NA	TRBV20-1	TRBJ2-2	TGCAGTGCTAGAGCCCTGACCGGGGCGCTGTTTTTT	CSARALTGALFF